This record covers a single T cell receptor (beta chain). Original processing notes: From reference gene primer amplification, estimates of nucleated cell counts were derived. TCRdb's copy holds only in-frame clones and misses some; the assay was immunoSEQ multiplex PCR. That table is the source of V, J and clone size, and D and trimming were worked out from the DNA. Here the sample spans 60,000 to 70,000 clones, approximately 85% being singletons. The data originate from a study of blood T cell repertoires in COVID-19. The overall study: Italy, Spain and the United States were the sources of the convalescent and acute COVID-19 samples. The cDNA or gDNA used as material had been derived from T cells, B-cell-depleted T cells, or PBMCs.

The clonotype originates from a man over 45 with acute or convalescent COVID-19. The sequenced sample consisted of peripheral blood.

The CDR3 coding sequence is TGTGCCAGCAGTTACTATTTGGACAGCCAAAGCTATGGCTACACCTTC. It codes for CASSYYLDSQSYGYTF. J is TRBJ1-2 and V is TRBV6-5; TRBD1 is a possible D gene (6 bases). The V end lost 1 base, the J end lost 4 bases, and 16 bases lay between the germline ends. The CDR3 has 16 amino acids. Germline V CDR1 and CDR2: MNHEY, SVGAGI.